These T cell receptor beta chains were read from a single sample in a study of T cell responses to AZD1222 COVID-19 vaccine. Clones were sequenced by immunoSEQ multiplex PCR, and TCRdb holds only the in-frame ones, with some missing. Of roughly 130,000 clones listed, approximately 90% are singletons. Sample: peripheral blood, taken 28 days after the second AZD1222 dose. These receptor sequences come from an adult who received the AZD1222 COVID-19 vaccine. Each CDR3 is given with its conserved first and last residue. A D gene is named only where the DNA matches it firmly. Where a row states a size, it is once, few, many or the class of an expanded clone; other rows omit it.

j_gene: TRBJ2-7
v_gene: TRBV19
d_gene: TRBD2
abundance: .
CDR3aa: CASSVLAGISSYEQYF
CDR3nt: TGTGCCAGTAGTGTACTAGCGGGGATAAGCTCCTACGAGCAGTACTTC

j_gene: TRBJ1-2
v_gene: TRBV7-2
d_gene: .
abundance: .
CDR3aa: CASSPSGGNYGYTF
CDR3nt: TGTGCCAGCAGCCCGTCTGGGGGTAACTATGGCTACACCTTC

j_gene: TRBJ2-7
v_gene: TRBV18
d_gene: .
abundance: .
CDR3aa: CASSPGSSSYEQYF
CDR3nt: TGTGCCAGCTCACCAGGCAGCAGCTCCTACGAGCAGTACTTC

j_gene: TRBJ2-6
v_gene: TRBV4-3
d_gene: .
abundance: .
CDR3aa: CASSQDSILGAGANVLTF
CDR3nt: TGCGCCAGCAGCCAAGATTCAATCCTCGGAGCTGGGGCCAACGTCCTGACTTTC

j_gene: TRBJ1-5
v_gene: TRBV28
d_gene: .
abundance: .
CDR3aa: CASSLSRALLNSNQPQHF
CDR3nt: TGTGCCAGCAGTTTGTCCAGGGCCCTATTAAATAGCAATCAGCCCCAGCATTTT

j_gene: TRBJ2-5
v_gene: TRBV5-4
d_gene: TRBD1
abundance: once
CDR3aa: CASSLKTGKETQYF
CDR3nt: TGTGCCAGCAGCCTAAAGACAGGGAAAGAGACCCAGTACTTC

j_gene: TRBJ2-5
v_gene: TRBV2
d_gene: TRBD2
abundance: .
CDR3aa: CASSEKGLAGGLQETQYF
CDR3nt: TGTGCCAGCAGTGAAAAAGGACTAGCGGGGGGACTACAAGAGACCCAGTACTTC

j_gene: TRBJ2-7
v_gene: TRBV28
d_gene: TRBD1
abundance: .
CDR3aa: CASRVLGQGVNYEQYF
CDR3nt: TGTGCCAGCAGGGTCTTAGGACAGGGGGTTAACTACGAGCAGTACTTC

j_gene: TRBJ2-7
v_gene: TRBV6-2/TRBV6-3
d_gene: .
abundance: .
CDR3aa: CASSYLVWTPAYEQYF
CDR3nt: TGTGCCAGCAGTTACTTGGTTTGGACTCCTGCCTACGAGCAGTACTTC

j_gene: TRBJ2-3
v_gene: TRBV12-3/TRBV12-4
d_gene: .
abundance: .
CDR3aa: CASTGGIADTQYF
CDR3nt: TGTGCCAGCACTGGGGGGATCGCAGATACGCAGTATTTT

j_gene: TRBJ2-5
v_gene: TRBV12-3/TRBV12-4
d_gene: .
abundance: .
CDR3aa: CASRDGATQYF
CDR3nt: TGTGCCAGCAGGGACGGTGCGACCCAGTACTTC

j_gene: TRBJ1-1
v_gene: TRBV7-9
d_gene: .
abundance: .
CDR3aa: CASNQAGTEAFF
CDR3nt: TGTGCCAGCAATCAAGCGGGGACTGAAGCTTTCTTT

j_gene: TRBJ2-5
v_gene: TRBV29-1
d_gene: .
abundance: .
CDR3aa: CSVELSQETQYF
CDR3nt: TGCAGCGTTGAATTATCGCAAGAGACCCAGTACTTC

j_gene: TRBJ1-1
v_gene: TRBV28
d_gene: .
abundance: .
CDR3aa: CASRGVGGTEAFF
CDR3nt: TGTGCCAGCAGGGGTGTGGGCGGCACTGAAGCTTTCTTT

j_gene: TRBJ1-5
v_gene: TRBV4-3
d_gene: TRBD1
abundance: .
CDR3aa: CASSQGQGGNQPQHF
CDR3nt: TGCGCCAGCAGCCAAGGACAGGGGGGGAATCAGCCCCAGCATTTT

j_gene: TRBJ2-2
v_gene: TRBV3-1/TRBV3-2
d_gene: TRBD2
abundance: .
CDR3aa: CASSQTSPLAGPGELFF
CDR3nt: TGTGCCAGCAGCCAAACTTCTCCTCTAGCGGGACCCGGGGAGCTGTTTTTT

j_gene: TRBJ1-1
v_gene: TRBV9
d_gene: TRBD1
abundance: once
CDR3aa: CASSGRQGAGGTEAFF
CDR3nt: TGTGCCAGCAGCGGACGACAGGGGGCCGGGGGAACTGAAGCTTTCTTT

j_gene: TRBJ1-4
v_gene: TRBV5-1
d_gene: .
abundance: .
CDR3aa: CASRPRGGLGEKLFF
CDR3nt: TGCGCCAGCCGCCCCCGGGGAGGCTTGGGAGAAAAACTGTTTTTT

j_gene: TRBJ1-2
v_gene: TRBV9
d_gene: .
abundance: .
CDR3aa: CASSVEEGGYGYTF
CDR3nt: TGTGCCAGCAGCGTAGAGGAGGGGGGCTATGGCTACACCTTC

j_gene: TRBJ2-7
v_gene: TRBV29-1
d_gene: .
abundance: .
CDR3aa: CSVLKPVGSITNEQYF
CDR3nt: TGCAGCGTCTTAAAACCGGTAGGCAGTATAACCAACGAGCAGTACTTC

j_gene: TRBJ1-5
v_gene: TRBV19
d_gene: TRBD1
abundance: .
CDR3aa: CASSAGQGSQPQHF
CDR3nt: TGTGCCAGTAGTGCGGGACAGGGGAGTCAGCCCCAGCATTTT

j_gene: TRBJ1-6
v_gene: TRBV19
d_gene: TRBD1
abundance: .
CDR3aa: CASSRDRANSPLHF
CDR3nt: TGTGCCAGTAGTAGGGACAGGGCAAATTCACCCCTCCACTTT

j_gene: TRBJ1-2
v_gene: TRBV5-6
d_gene: .
abundance: .
CDR3aa: CASSLDRASNGYTF
CDR3nt: TGTGCCAGCAGCTTGGACAGGGCCAGTAATGGCTACACCTTC

j_gene: TRBJ1-4
v_gene: TRBV5-1
d_gene: TRBD1
abundance: .
CDR3aa: CASSTSYTGTAREKLFF
CDR3nt: TGCGCCAGCAGCACCTCCTACACCGGGACAGCCAGGGAAAAACTGTTTTTT

j_gene: TRBJ1-4
v_gene: TRBV9
d_gene: .
abundance: .
CDR3aa: CASSLGVANQDEKLFF
CDR3nt: TGTGCCAGCAGCTTGGGAGTTGCGAACCAAGATGAAAAACTGTTTTTT

j_gene: TRBJ1-4
v_gene: TRBV9
d_gene: .
abundance: .
CDR3aa: CASSDRNDLEKLFF
CDR3nt: TGTGCCAGCAGCGACAGGAACGACCTTGAAAAACTGTTTTTT

j_gene: TRBJ2-6
v_gene: TRBV19
d_gene: .
abundance: .
CDR3aa: CASSIDGLSGANVLTF
CDR3nt: TGTGCCAGTAGTATAGATGGCCTCTCTGGGGCCAACGTCCTGACTTTC

j_gene: TRBJ1-1
v_gene: TRBV2
d_gene: TRBD1
abundance: .
CDR3aa: CASSPTGIRTEAFF
CDR3nt: TGTGCCAGCAGCCCGACAGGGATCCGCACTGAAGCTTTCTTT

j_gene: TRBJ2-5
v_gene: TRBV18
d_gene: .
abundance: once
CDR3aa: CASSPLQGGGETQYF
CDR3nt: TGTGCCAGCTCACCGCTGCAGGGCGGCGGGGAGACCCAGTACTTC

j_gene: TRBJ1-1
v_gene: TRBV20-1
d_gene: .
abundance: .
CDR3aa: CSASIGATEAFF
CDR3nt: TGCAGTGCTAGTATCGGGGCCACTGAAGCTTTCTTT

j_gene: TRBJ2-1
v_gene: TRBV28
d_gene: .
abundance: .
CDR3aa: CASSSRRYRAPIYNEQFF
CDR3nt: TGTGCCAGCAGTTCCAGGCGGTACAGGGCCCCAATCTACAATGAGCAGTTCTTC

j_gene: TRBJ1-1
v_gene: TRBV29-1
d_gene: .
abundance: .
CDR3aa: CSVVTRVTEAFF
CDR3nt: TGCAGCGTTGTGACCAGGGTGACTGAAGCTTTCTTT

j_gene: TRBJ1-2
v_gene: TRBV6-6
d_gene: .
abundance: .
CDR3aa: CASSPQEIYGYTF
CDR3nt: TGTGCCAGCAGTCCACAGGAGATCTATGGCTACACCTTC

j_gene: TRBJ1-1
v_gene: TRBV4-1
d_gene: .
abundance: .
CDR3aa: CASSLGHLNTEAFF
CDR3nt: TGCGCCAGCAGCCTAGGACACTTGAACACTGAAGCTTTCTTT

j_gene: TRBJ2-3
v_gene: TRBV3-1/TRBV3-2
d_gene: TRBD2
abundance: .
CDR3aa: CASSLGLATDTQYF
CDR3nt: TGTGCCAGCAGCCTAGGACTAGCGACAGATACGCAGTATTTT

j_gene: TRBJ1-1
v_gene: TRBV7-6
d_gene: .
abundance: .
CDR3aa: CASSLAPGALTEAFF
CDR3nt: TGTGCCAGCAGCTTAGCGCCAGGGGCACTTACTGAAGCTTTCTTT

j_gene: TRBJ1-1
v_gene: TRBV9
d_gene: .
abundance: .
CDR3aa: CASSGIGTEAFF
CDR3nt: TGTGCCAGCAGCGGTATAGGTACTGAAGCTTTCTTT

j_gene: TRBJ1-2
v_gene: TRBV7-9
d_gene: .
abundance: .
CDR3aa: CASSLSGSEGYTF
CDR3nt: TGTGCCAGCAGCTTAAGTGGCTCGGAGGGCTACACCTTC

j_gene: TRBJ2-7
v_gene: TRBV5-1
d_gene: .
abundance: .
CDR3aa: CASSVQEASYEQYF
CDR3nt: TGCGCCAGCAGCGTGCAGGAGGCCTCCTACGAGCAGTACTTC

j_gene: TRBJ2-1
v_gene: TRBV7-9
d_gene: TRBD2
abundance: once
CDR3aa: CASSQRMGTSGSAEQFF
CDR3nt: TGTGCCAGCAGCCAAAGAATGGGGACTAGCGGGAGTGCTGAGCAGTTCTTC

j_gene: TRBJ1-1
v_gene: TRBV2
d_gene: .
abundance: .
CDR3aa: CASRMTVRNTEAFF
CDR3nt: TGTGCCAGTAGGATGACAGTTAGGAACACTGAAGCTTTCTTT

j_gene: TRBJ1-2
v_gene: TRBV28
d_gene: .
abundance: few
CDR3aa: CASSPPEGGLPYGYTF
CDR3nt: TGTGCCAGCAGTCCACCCGAGGGGGGGCTCCCCTATGGCTACACCTTC

j_gene: TRBJ1-1
v_gene: TRBV7-9
d_gene: .
abundance: .
CDR3aa: CASSRLEGSTEAFF
CDR3nt: TGTGCCAGCAGCCGCCTTGAAGGATCCACTGAAGCTTTCTTT

j_gene: TRBJ1-2
v_gene: TRBV9
d_gene: TRBD1
abundance: .
CDR3aa: CASSVSQGSGYTF
CDR3nt: TGTGCCAGCAGCGTATCACAGGGGAGCGGCTACACCTTC

j_gene: TRBJ1-4
v_gene: TRBV5-4
d_gene: .
abundance: .
CDR3aa: CASSGTENEKLFF
CDR3nt: TGTGCCAGCAGCGGGACGGAGAATGAAAAACTGTTTTTT

j_gene: TRBJ1-4
v_gene: TRBV5-1
d_gene: .
abundance: few
CDR3aa: CASSLEGRPTEKLFF
CDR3nt: TGCGCCAGCAGCTTGGAGGGCAGGCCAACTGAAAAACTGTTTTTT

j_gene: TRBJ1-1
v_gene: TRBV7-7
d_gene: .
abundance: .
CDR3aa: CASSLDDRRDMAEAFF
CDR3nt: TGTGCTAGCAGCTTAGACGACAGGAGGGATATGGCTGAAGCTTTCTTT

j_gene: TRBJ2-5
v_gene: TRBV5-1
d_gene: TRBD1
abundance: .
CDR3aa: CASSNRDRGAWETQYF
CDR3nt: TGCGCCAGCAGCAATAGGGACAGGGGAGCTTGGGAGACCCAGTACTTC

j_gene: TRBJ1-6
v_gene: TRBV7-2
d_gene: TRBD1
abundance: .
CDR3aa: CASSLVGQGGSPLHF
CDR3nt: TGTGCCAGCAGCTTGGTCGGACAGGGAGGTTCACCCCTCCACTTT

j_gene: TRBJ1-4
v_gene: TRBV6-6
d_gene: .
abundance: once
CDR3aa: CASTFSATNEKLFF
CDR3nt: TGTGCCAGCACCTTTTCTGCAACTAATGAAAAACTGTTTTTT

j_gene: TRBJ2-3
v_gene: TRBV2
d_gene: .
abundance: .
CDR3aa: CASSGTIETDTQYF
CDR3nt: TGTGCCAGCAGTGGGACTATTGAAACAGATACGCAGTATTTT

j_gene: TRBJ2-7
v_gene: TRBV28
d_gene: TRBD2
abundance: once
CDR3aa: CASISSSGRSIYEQYF
CDR3nt: TGTGCCAGCATTTCCTCTAGCGGGCGGAGTATCTACGAGCAGTACTTC

j_gene: TRBJ2-7
v_gene: TRBV10-3
d_gene: .
abundance: .
CDR3aa: CAISGRGEQYF
CDR3nt: TGTGCCATCAGTGGACGGGGGGAGCAGTACTTC

j_gene: TRBJ1-2
v_gene: TRBV10-3
d_gene: .
abundance: .
CDR3aa: CAIRAGSDGYTF
CDR3nt: TGTGCCATCAGGGCCGGGTCCGATGGCTACACCTTC